The T cell receptor beta chain under discussion was sequenced for a study of blood T cell repertoires in COVID-19. As for the study in general: Sites in the United States, Italy and Spain provided acute and convalescent COVID-19 samples. The cDNA or gDNA used as material had been derived from T cells, B-cell-depleted T cells, or PBMCs.

V was trimmed by 0 bases and J by 2 bases, leaving 8 bases between them. The CDR3 has 13 amino acids. The germline gives CDR1 GTSNPN, CDR2 SVGIG (reference sequence). In the authors' methods: Reference gene primer amplification gave nucleated cell count estimates. The protocol was immunoSEQ multiplex PCR, while the TCRdb copy is restricted to in-frame clones and leaves out a portion. V, J and clone size reflect that table, while D and trimming were determined from the DNA. The profile shows hundreds of thousands of clones, 87% of them singletons. The TCR was taken from a woman between 35 and 50 years old who had recovered from COVID-19. This chain joins TRBV30 and TRBJ2-7; D is uncertain. Sequencing was done on a sample of peripheral blood. The CDR3 region is CAWSVLRPYEQYF. Here the CDR3 DNA reads TGTGCCTGGAGTGTACTACGTCCCTACGAGCAGTACTTC.